A single T cell receptor (beta chain) is shown here with its context. Its antigen is currently unknown. This entry belongs to a study of response to subunit inactivated influenza vaccine. The study, taken as a whole, reports: That few new T cells are recruited by each seasonal influenza vaccination was the authors' suggestion.

V dropped 6 bases and J dropped 0 bases, with 11 bases sitting between them. This CDR3 spans 15 amino acids. The germline V gene encodes CDR1 ENHRY and CDR2 SYGVKD. Using its own MiXCR run on the RT-PCR reads, TCRdb lists one record per CDR3 protein. The sample contains about 620,000 distinct CDR3 sequences, over 9.5% of which appear only once. The clonotype comes from a man aged 50-59 years who received an inactivated influenza vaccine. V is TRBV10-3 and J is TRBJ2-2, with D possibly being TRBD1 (6 bases). This material consisted of PBMCs from blood, taken on the day of vaccination. In DNA, the CDR3 is TGTGCCATCAGCCGGACAGAGGCGAACACCGGGGAGCTGTTTTTT. Encoded protein: CAISRTEANTGELFF.